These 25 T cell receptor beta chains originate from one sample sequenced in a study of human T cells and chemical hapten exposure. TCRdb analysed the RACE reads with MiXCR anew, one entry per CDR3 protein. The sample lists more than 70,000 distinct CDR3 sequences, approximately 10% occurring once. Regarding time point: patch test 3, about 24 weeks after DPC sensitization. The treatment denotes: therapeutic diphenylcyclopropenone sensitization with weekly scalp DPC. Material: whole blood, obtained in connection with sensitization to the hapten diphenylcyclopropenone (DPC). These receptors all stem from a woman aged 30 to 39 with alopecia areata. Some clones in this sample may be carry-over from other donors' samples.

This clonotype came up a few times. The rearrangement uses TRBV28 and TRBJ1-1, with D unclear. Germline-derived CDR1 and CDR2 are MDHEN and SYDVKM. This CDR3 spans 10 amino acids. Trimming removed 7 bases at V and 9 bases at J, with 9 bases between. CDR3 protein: CASIQRQAFF. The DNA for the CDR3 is TGTGCCAGCATCCAGAGGCAAGCTTTCTTT.

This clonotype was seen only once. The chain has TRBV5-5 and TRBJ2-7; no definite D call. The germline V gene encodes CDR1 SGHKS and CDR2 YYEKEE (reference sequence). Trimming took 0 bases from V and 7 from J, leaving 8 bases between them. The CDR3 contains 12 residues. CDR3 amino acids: CASSLVLLEQYF. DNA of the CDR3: TGTGCCAGCAGCTTGGTCCTCTTAGAGCAGTACTTC.

The CDR3 spells CASSQAPQDTQYF. For the CDR3, the DNA is TGTGCCAGCAGCCAAGCGCCCCAAGATACGCAGTATTTT. The chain combines TRBV3-1 with TRBJ2-3, with no clear D. Between the trimmed V and J ends, which lost 1 base and 5 bases, there was a span of 7 bases. The germline V gene encodes CDR1 LGHDT and CDR2 YNNKEL (reference sequence). The CDR3 runs to 13 residues.

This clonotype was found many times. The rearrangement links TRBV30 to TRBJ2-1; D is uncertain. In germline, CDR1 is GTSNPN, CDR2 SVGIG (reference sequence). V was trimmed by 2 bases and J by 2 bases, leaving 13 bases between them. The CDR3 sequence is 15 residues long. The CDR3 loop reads CAWSLSRSPYNEQFF. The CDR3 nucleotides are TGTGCCTGGAGTCTTAGTCGAAGTCCCTACAATGAGCAGTTCTTC.

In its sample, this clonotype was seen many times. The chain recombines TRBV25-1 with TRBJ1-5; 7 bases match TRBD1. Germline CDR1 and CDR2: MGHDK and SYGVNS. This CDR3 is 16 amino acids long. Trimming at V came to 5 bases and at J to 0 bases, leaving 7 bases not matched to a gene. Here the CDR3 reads CASSPLRGNSNQPQHF. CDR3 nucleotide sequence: TGTGCCAGCAGTCCTCTCAGGGGGAATAGCAATCAGCCCCAGCATTTT.

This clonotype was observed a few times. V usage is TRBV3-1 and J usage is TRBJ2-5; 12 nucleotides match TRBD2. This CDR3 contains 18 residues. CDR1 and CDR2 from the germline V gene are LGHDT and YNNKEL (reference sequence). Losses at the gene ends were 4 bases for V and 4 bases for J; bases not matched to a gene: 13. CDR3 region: CASSPPSPTSGRGETQYF. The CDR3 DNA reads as TGTGCCAGCAGCCCCCCTTCACCGACTAGCGGGAGAGGAGAGACCCAGTACTTC.

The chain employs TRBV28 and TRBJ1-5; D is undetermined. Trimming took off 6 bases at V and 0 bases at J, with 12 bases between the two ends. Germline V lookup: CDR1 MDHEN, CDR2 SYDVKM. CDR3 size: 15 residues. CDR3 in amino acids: CASRSMRNSNQPQHF. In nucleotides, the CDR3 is TGTGCCAGCAGGTCGATGAGGAATAGCAATCAGCCCCAGCATTTT.

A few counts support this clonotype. DNA of the CDR3: TGTGCCAGCAGGGTACAAGGGGAAAAACTGTTTTTT. This gives the protein CASRVQGEKLFF. The chain carries TRBV28 and TRBJ1-4; D call uncertain. Trimming shortened V by 6 bases and J by 8 bases, and 10 bases separated the two germline ends. Germline loops: CDR1 MDHEN, CDR2 SYDVKM. This CDR3 comprises 12 residues.

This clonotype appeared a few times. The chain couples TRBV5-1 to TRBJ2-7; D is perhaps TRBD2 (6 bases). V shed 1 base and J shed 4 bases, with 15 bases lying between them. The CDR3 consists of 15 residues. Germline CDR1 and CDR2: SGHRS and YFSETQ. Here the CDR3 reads CASSLTSQSGYEQYF. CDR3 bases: TGCGCCAGCAGCTTGACTAGCCAGTCTGGGTACGAGCAGTACTTC.

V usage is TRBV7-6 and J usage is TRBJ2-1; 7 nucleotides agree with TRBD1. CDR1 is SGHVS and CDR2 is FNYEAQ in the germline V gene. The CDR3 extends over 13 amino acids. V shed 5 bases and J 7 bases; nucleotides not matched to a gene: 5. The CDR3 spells CASSDRAGNEQFF. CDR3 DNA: TGTGCCAGCAGCGACAGGGCCGGGAATGAGCAGTTCTTC.

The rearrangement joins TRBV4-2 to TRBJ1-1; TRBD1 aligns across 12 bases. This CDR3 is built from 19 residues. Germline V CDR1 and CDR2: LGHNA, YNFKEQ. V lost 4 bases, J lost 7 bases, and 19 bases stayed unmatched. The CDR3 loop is CASSRKGTPGQGARFEAFF. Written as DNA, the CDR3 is TGTGCCAGCAGCCGCAAGGGTACACCGGGACAGGGGGCGCGGTTTGAAGCTTTCTTT.

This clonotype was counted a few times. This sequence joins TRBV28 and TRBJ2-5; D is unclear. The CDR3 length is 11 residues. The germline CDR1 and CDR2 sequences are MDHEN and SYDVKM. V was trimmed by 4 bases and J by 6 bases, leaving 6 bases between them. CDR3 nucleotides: TGTGCCAGCAGTTACCTGAAGACCCAGTACTTC. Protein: CASSYLKTQYF.

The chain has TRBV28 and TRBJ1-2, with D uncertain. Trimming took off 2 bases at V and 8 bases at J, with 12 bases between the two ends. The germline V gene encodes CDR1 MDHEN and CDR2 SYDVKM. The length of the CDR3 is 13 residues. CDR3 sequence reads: CASSLQLSSGYTF. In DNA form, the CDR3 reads TGTGCCAGCAGTTTACAGCTCTCCTCCGGCTACACCTTC.

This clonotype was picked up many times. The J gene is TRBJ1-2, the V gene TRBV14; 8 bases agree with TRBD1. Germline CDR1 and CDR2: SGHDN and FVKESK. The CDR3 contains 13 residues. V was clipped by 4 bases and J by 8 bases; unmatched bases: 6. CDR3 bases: TGTGCCAGCAGCCGATACGACAGGGGAGGCTACACCTTC. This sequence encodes CASSRYDRGGYTF.

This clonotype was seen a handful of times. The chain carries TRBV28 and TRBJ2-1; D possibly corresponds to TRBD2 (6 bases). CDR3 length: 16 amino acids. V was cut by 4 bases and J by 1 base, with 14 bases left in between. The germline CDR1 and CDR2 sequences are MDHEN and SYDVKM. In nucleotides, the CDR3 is TGTGCCAGCAGTTCTCCGACTAGTCTTTCCTACAATGAGCAGTTCTTC. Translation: CASSSPTSLSYNEQFF.

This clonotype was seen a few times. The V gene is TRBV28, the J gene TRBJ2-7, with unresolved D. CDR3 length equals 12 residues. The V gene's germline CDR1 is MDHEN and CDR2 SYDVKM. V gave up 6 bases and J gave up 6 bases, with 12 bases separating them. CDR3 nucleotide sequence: TGTGCCAGCAGCCGCGGCGACCTCGAGCAGTACTTC. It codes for CASSRGDLEQYF.

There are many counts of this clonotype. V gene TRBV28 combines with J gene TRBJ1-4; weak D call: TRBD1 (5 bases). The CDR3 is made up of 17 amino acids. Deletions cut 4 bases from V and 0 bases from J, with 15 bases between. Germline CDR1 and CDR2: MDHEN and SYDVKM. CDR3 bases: TGTGCCAGCAGTTCGGCTGGGGCCGGAGCAACTAATGAAAAACTGTTTTTT. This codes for CASSSAGAGATNEKLFF. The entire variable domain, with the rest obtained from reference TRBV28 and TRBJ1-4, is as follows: DVKVTQSSRYLVKRTGEKVFLECVQDMDHENMFWYRQDPGLGLRLIYFSYDVKMKEKGDIPEGYSVSREKKERFSLILESASTNQTSMYLCASSSAGAGATNEKLFFGSGTQLSVL.

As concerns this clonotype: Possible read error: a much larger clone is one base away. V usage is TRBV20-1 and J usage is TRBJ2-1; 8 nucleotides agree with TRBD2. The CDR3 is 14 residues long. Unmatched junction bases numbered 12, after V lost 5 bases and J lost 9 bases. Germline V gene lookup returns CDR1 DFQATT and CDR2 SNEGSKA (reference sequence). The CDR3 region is CSAYLSGNPREQFF. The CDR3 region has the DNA TGCAGTGCTTACCTTAGCGGGAATCCCCGTGAGCAGTTCTTC.

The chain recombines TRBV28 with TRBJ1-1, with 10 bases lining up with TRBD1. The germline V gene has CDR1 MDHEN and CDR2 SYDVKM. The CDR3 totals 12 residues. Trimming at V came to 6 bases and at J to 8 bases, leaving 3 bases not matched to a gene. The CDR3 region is CASRGDRGEAFF. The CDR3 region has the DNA TGTGCCAGCAGGGGGGACAGGGGAGAAGCTTTCTTT.

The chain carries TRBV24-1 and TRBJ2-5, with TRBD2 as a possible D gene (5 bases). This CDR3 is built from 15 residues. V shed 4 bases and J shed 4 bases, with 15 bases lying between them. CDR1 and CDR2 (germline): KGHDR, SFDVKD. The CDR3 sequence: CATSDHRGQRETQYF. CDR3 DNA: TGTGCCACCAGTGACCACCGGGGTCAGAGAGAGACCCAGTACTTC.

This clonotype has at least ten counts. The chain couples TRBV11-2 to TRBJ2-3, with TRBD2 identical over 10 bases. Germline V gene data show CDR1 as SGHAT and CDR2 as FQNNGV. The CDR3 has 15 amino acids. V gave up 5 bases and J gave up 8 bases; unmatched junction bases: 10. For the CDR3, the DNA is TGTGCCAGCAGCCATCTAGCGGGGGACCTTGGTACGCAGTATTTT. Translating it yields CASSHLAGDLGTQYF.

CDR3 DNA sequence: TGTGCCAGCGGACTAGCGGGAAGCACAGATACGCAGTATTTT. Translated, it gives CASGLAGSTDTQYF. This sequence joins TRBV2 and TRBJ2-3; 12 bases agree with TRBD2. Germline lookup yields CDR1 SNHLY and CDR2 FYNNEI. Trimming cost V 8 bases and J 0 bases; bases outside gene matches: 0. The CDR3 runs to 14 residues.

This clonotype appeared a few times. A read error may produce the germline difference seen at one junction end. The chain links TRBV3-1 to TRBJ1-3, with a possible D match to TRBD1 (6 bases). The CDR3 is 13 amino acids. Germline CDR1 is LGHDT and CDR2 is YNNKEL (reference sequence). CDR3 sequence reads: CASSQALRGGLRF. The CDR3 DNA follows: TGTGCCAGCAGCCAAGCCCTGCGAGGGGGGCTCCGTTTT.

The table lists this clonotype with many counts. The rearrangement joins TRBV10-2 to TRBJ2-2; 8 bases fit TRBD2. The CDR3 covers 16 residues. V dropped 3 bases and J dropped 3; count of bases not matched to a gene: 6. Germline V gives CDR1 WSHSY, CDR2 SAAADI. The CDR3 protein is CASSDLAGKHTGELFF. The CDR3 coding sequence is TGCGCCAGCAGTGATTTAGCGGGAAAACACACCGGGGAGCTGTTTTTT.

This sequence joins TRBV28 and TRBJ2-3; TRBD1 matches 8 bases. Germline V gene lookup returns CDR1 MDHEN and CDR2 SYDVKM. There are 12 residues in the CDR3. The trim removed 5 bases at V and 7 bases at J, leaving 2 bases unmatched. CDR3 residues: CASSRTGNTQYF. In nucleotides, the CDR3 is TGTGCCAGCAGTCGGACAGGGAATACGCAGTATTTT.